The source of this T cell receptor beta chain is a study of long-term antiretroviral therapy in people with HIV. Study findings and constraints: In HIV, the repertoires covered a tighter span of CDR3 lengths than in controls.

On this clone itself: The target antigen is unknown.

Per the germline V gene, CDR1 is SGHNT and CDR2 is YYREEE (reference sequence). This CDR3 has 16 residues. J lost 4 bases, V lost 0 bases, and 6 bases had no gene match. Sequencing relied on immunoSEQ assay v3.0, run at survey level. Measured with immunoSEQ multiplex PCR; TCRdb has only the in-frame clones, and not every one. This sample has approximately 15,000 clones, with roughly 73% found just once. This sequence originates from a man aged 30 to 45 with HIV. The specimen comprised unsorted PBMCs, sampled roughly 2.1 years before starting antiretroviral therapy. This chain joins TRBV5-4 and TRBJ2-3, with 9 bases matching TRBD2. This CDR3 reads CASSLALAGLADTQYF. As DNA, the CDR3 is TGTGCCAGCAGCTTGGCTCTAGCGGGGCTGGCAGATACGCAGTATTTT.